This T cell receptor beta chain was documented in a study of blood T cell repertoires in COVID-19. Study-wide context: The samples span acute and convalescent COVID-19 from the United States, Italy and Spain. Sources were T cells, B-cell-depleted T cells, or PBMCs; the material itself was cDNA or gDNA.

The CDR3 is made up of 15 amino acids. Germline V lookup: CDR1 SNHLY, CDR2 FYNNEI. V dropped 4 bases and J dropped 7; count of bases not matched to a gene: 8. In the authors' workflow: How many nucleated cells were present was estimated from reference gene primer amplification. Here immunoSEQ multiplex PCR was the method, and the copy in TCRdb shows in-frame clones only, minus some. V, J and clone size were drawn from that table, and D and trimming were deduced from the DNA. The data show over 150,000 clones, around 85% seen once. Sequenced sample: peripheral blood. This TCR was recovered from a man at least 80 years old with COVID-19, enrolled during active disease. The V and J genes are TRBV2 and TRBJ2-1, with 9 bases aligning to TRBD1. This CDR3 reads CASSAQGQGMNEQFF. The CDR3 DNA sequence: TGTGCCAGCAGTGCTCAAGGACAGGGGATGAATGAGCAGTTCTTC. The full variable domain, in which reference TRBV2 and TRBJ2-1 provide the parts outside the CDR3, is EPEVTQTPSHQVTQMGQEVILRCVPISNHLYFYWYRQILGQKVEFLVSFYNNEISEKSEIFDDQFSVERPDGSNFTLKIRSTKLEDSAMYFCASSAQGQGMNEQFFGPGTRLTVL.